This T cell receptor beta chain was identified during a study of molecular identifiers for immune sequencing clone quantification. Many counts were recorded for this clonotype. TCRdb re-analysed the PCR reads in MiXCR, keeping a single row per CDR3 protein. The sample consists of approximately 500,000 distinct CDR3 sequences, roughly 23% of them appearing once. The CDR3 has 17 amino acids. Germline CDR1 LNHDA, CDR2 SQIVND (reference sequence). V was pared by 10 bases and J by 1 base, with 23 bases between. The sample comprised naive CD8+ T cells from blood, with Jurkat cell RNA spiked in. The sample's subset: FACS-sorted CD8+CD4-CCR7+CD45RA+ naive T cells. The chain combines TRBV19 with TRBJ1-5, with D unresolved. This TCR was recovered from a human donor in good health. Some libraries in this study had Jurkat cell RNA spiked in. The CDR3, as DNA: TGTGCCACCACAAGTACGTCAGGACGGTTCAGCAATCAGCCCCAGCATTTT. As protein: CATTSTSGRFSNQPQHF.